One sample yielded the 6 T cell receptor beta chains listed below, sequenced in a study of PD-1 blockade in classical Hodgkin lymphoma. Assay used: immunoSEQ multiplex PCR; TCRdb lists only in-frame clones, some missing. Of 24,000 or so clones in the sample, over 65% are singletons; the top ten hold nearly 8%. Autologous stem cell transplantation was followed by relapse in every patient, and brentuximab vedotin exposure varied. The source material was peripheral blood mononuclear cells (PBMCs), sampled before the second cycle of nivolumab. Every receptor here comes from a human donor with classical Hodgkin lymphoma.

This chain's CDR3 is CASPRGPLGRVSNEQFF. CDR3 sequence (DNA): TGTGCCAGCCCCAGGGGACCACTCGGCCGGGTTTCGAATGAGCAGTTCTTC. The chain carries TRBV28 and TRBJ2-1; D might be TRBD1 (6 bases). CDR3 length equals 17 residues. V was shortened by 8 bases and J by 7 bases, with 27 bases between the two germline ends. Germline-derived CDR1 and CDR2 are MDHEN and SYDVKM.

The chain links TRBV6-6 to TRBJ2-5; 9 bases fit TRBD2. V shed 5 bases and J 2 bases; nucleotides not matched to a gene: 3. Germline CDR1 MNHNY, CDR2 SVGAGI (reference sequence). CDR3 length: 14 amino acids. The CDR3 loop reads CASSRTSEQETQYF. As DNA, the CDR3 is TGTGCCAGCAGTAGGACTAGCGAACAAGAGACCCAGTACTTC.

The rearrangement uses TRBV18 and TRBJ1-3, with D unresolved. Germline assignment: CDR1 KGHSH and CDR2 LQKENI. The V end was cut by 2 bases, the J end by 6 bases, with 8 bases between. CDR3 size: 13 residues. The CDR3 loop is CASSPSDSNTIYF. CDR3 DNA: TGTGCCAGCTCACCATCGGATTCAAACACCATATATTTT.

The gene calls are TRBV5-1 and TRBJ1-1; D is unresolved. Deletions cut 4 bases from V and 0 bases from J, with 10 bases between. There are 14 residues in the CDR3. Germline V gene lookup returns CDR1 SGHRS and CDR2 YFSETQ. CDR3 in amino acids: CASSRALLNTEAFF. CDR3 DNA: TGCGCCAGCAGCCGGGCACTTTTGAACACTGAAGCTTTCTTT.

Only one count was recorded for this clone. V usage is TRBV4-1 and J usage is TRBJ1-2; tentative D call: TRBD1 (5 bases). The CDR3 totals 16 residues. V was trimmed by 5 bases and J by 4 bases, leaving 20 bases between them. The germline gives CDR1 MGHRA, CDR2 YSYEKL. The DNA of the CDR3 is TGCGCCAGCAGCTACAGGCACTACCGAAAGACCTATGGCTACACCTTC. Protein: CASSYRHYRKTYGYTF.

This clone was seen a handful of times. J is TRBJ1-1 and V is TRBV25-1; D is undetermined. The CDR3 runs to 14 residues. V was cut by 1 base and J by 1 base, with 7 bases left in between. CDR1 and CDR2 from the germline V gene are MGHDK and SYGVNS. CDR3 bases: TGTGCCAGCAGTGAATCTTACGGGAACACTGAAGCTTTCTTT. The encoded protein is CASSESYGNTEAFF.